This TCR beta chain originates from a study of T cell repertoires in cytomegalovirus infection. For the study at large: Recently identified HLA-C-restricted CMV epitopes were used, and well-studied HLA-B-restricted CMV epitopes were used as well. It was the public TCR beta signatures that indicated both CMV infection and matching HLA type.

Notes on the study in general: The cumulative frequency of public TCR beta families distinguished individuals who carried CMV together with the relevant HLA. The response measured ex vivo was dominated by TCR beta clonotypes (HLA-C-restricted and CMV-specific).

CDR3 length: 16 amino acids. Germline V gene lookup returns CDR1 MNHEY and CDR2 SMNVEV (reference sequence). V dropped 3 bases and J dropped 6 bases, with 18 bases sitting between them. Each CDR3 protein is one row after TCRdb ran MiXCR on the reads. The table includes about 310,000 distinct CDR3 sequences, around a quarter detected once. Remarks on this clonotype: The antigen is unknown.

This clonotype originated in a human donor in good health (CMV status not recorded). Some clones in this sample may be carry-over from other donors' samples. The source was cultured PBMCs, collected from culture after CMV antigen stimulation. The chain carries TRBV27 and TRBJ2-1; D tentatively fits TRBD1 or TRBD2 (6 bases each). CDR3 DNA sequence: TGTGCCAGCAGTTTGACCGACAGGAGGGACCCCAATGAGCAGTTCTTC. Its protein product is CASSLTDRRDPNEQFF.